This entry is about one T cell receptor beta chain. This specimen comes from a study of blood T cell repertoires in COVID-19. TCRdb's copy holds only in-frame clones and misses some; the assay was immunoSEQ multiplex PCR. This sample has about 150,000 clones, with roughly 84% found just once. Trimming took 5 bases from V and 0 from J, leaving 13 bases between them. Germline V gene data show CDR1 as SGHTA and CDR2 as FQGNSA. This CDR3 spans 16 amino acids. This TCR was sampled from a man aged 55-75 years with COVID-19, enrolled during active disease. The gene calls are TRBV7-2 and TRBJ2-2; D gene unclear. The specimen sequenced was peripheral blood. This CDR3 is CASSPYFGSNTGELFF. CDR3 nucleotide sequence: TGTGCCAGCAGCCCATATTTCGGGTCGAACACCGGGGAGCTGTTTTTT. The variable domain in full, completed from reference TRBV7-2 and TRBJ2-2, reads GAGVSQSPSNKVTEKGKDVELRCDPISGHTALYWYRQSLGQGLEFLIYFQGNSAPDKSGLPSDRFSAERTGGSVSTLTIQRTQQEDSAVYLCASSPYFGSNTGELFFGEGSRLTVL.